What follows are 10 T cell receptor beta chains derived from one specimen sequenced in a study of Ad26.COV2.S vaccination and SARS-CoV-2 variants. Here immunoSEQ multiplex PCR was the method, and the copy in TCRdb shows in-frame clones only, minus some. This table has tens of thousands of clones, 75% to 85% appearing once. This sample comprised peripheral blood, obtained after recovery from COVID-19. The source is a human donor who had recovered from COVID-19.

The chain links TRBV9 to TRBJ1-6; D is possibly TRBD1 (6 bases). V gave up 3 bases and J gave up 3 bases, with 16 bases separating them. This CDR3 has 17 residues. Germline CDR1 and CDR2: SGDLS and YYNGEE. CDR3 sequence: CASSEAGGAGYNSPLHF. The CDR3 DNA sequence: TGTGCCAGCAGCGAAGCGGGGGGGGCAGGCTATAATTCACCCCTCCACTTT.

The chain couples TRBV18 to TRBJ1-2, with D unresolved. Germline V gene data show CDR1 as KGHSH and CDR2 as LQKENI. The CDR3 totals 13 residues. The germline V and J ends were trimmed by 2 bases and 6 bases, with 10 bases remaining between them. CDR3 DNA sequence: TGTGCCAGCTCACCAAGGAGGGAGGATGGCTACACCTTC. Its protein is CASSPRREDGYTF.

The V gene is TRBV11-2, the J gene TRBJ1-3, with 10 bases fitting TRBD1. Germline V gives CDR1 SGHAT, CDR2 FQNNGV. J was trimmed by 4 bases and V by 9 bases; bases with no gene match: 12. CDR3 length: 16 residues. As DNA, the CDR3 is TGTGCCAGTACTCCGGGACAGGGGCATCTCGGAAACACCATATATTTT. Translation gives CASTPGQGHLGNTIYF.

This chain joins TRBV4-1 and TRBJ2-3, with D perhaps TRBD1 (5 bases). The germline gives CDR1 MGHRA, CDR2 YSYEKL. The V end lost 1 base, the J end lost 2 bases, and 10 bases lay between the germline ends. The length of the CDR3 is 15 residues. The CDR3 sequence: CASSQGQTYTDTQYF. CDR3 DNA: TGCGCCAGCAGCCAAGGACAGACGTACACAGATACGCAGTATTTT.

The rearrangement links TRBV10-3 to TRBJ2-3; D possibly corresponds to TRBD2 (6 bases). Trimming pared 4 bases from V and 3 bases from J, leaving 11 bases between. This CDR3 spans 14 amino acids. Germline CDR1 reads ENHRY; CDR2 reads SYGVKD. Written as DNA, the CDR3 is TGTGCCATCAGTGGACGACTAGATACAGATACGCAGTATTTT. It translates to CAISGRLDTDTQYF.

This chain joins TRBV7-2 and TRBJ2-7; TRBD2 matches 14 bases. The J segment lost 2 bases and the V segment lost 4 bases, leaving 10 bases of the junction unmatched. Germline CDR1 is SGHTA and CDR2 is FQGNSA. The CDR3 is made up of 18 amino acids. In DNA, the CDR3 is TGTGCCAGCAGCTACCTCGGACTAGCGGGAGGAATCGCCTACGAGCAGTACTTC. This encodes CASSYLGLAGGIAYEQYF.

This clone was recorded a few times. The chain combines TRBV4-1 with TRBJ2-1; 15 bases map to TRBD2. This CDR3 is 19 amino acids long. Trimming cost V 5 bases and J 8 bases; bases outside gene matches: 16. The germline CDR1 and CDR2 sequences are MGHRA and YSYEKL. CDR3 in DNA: TGCGCCAGCAGCAAACCCGGACTAGCGGGGGGGCCTGATAGGGATGAGCAGTTCTTC. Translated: CASSKPGLAGGPDRDEQFF.

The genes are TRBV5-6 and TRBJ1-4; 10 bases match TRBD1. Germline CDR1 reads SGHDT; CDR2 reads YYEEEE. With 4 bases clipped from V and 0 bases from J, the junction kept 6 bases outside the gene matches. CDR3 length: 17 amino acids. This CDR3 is CASSMTGGPSTNEKLFF. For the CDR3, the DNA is TGTGCCAGCAGCATGACAGGGGGCCCCTCAACTAATGAAAAACTGTTTTTT.

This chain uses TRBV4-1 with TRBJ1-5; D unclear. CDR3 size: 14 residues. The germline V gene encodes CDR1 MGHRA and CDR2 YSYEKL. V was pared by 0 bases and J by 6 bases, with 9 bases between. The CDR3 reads CASSQDRTFQPQHF. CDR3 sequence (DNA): TGCGCCAGCAGCCAAGATAGAACCTTTCAGCCCCAGCATTTT.

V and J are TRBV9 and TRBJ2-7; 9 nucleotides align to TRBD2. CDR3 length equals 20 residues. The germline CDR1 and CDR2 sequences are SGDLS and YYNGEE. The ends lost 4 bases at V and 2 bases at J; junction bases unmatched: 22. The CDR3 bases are TGTGCCAGCAGCCCCCGAGGATCCCTGGGGGCTAGCGGGGATCCCTACGAGCAGTACTTC. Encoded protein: CASSPRGSLGASGDPYEQYF.